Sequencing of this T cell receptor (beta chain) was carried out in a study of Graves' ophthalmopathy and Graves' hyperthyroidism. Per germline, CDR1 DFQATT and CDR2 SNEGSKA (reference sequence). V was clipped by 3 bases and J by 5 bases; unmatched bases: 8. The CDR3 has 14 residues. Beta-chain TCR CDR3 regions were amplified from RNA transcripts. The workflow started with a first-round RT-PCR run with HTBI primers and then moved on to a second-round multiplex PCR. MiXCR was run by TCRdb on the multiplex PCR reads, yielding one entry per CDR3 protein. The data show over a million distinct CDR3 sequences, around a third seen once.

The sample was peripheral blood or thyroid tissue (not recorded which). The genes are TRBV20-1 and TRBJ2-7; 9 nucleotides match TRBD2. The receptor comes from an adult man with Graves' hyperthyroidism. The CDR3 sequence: CSARGELAGDEQYF. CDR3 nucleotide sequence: TGCAGTGCTAGGGGAGAACTAGCGGGTGACGAGCAGTACTTC.